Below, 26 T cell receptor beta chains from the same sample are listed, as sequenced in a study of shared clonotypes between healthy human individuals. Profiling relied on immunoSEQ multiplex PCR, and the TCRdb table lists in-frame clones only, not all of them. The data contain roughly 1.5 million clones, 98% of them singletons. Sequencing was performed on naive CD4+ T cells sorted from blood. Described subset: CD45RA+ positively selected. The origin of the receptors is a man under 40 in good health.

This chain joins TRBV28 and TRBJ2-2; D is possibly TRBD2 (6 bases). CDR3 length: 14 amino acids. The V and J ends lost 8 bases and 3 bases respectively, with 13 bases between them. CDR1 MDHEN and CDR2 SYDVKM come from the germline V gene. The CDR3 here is CASAEAGYTGELFF. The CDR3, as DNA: TGTGCCAGCGCTGAGGCGGGGTACACCGGGGAGCTGTTTTTT.

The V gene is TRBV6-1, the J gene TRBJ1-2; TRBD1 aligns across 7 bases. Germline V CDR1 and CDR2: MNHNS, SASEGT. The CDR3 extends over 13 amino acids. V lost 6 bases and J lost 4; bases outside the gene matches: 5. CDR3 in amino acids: CASSNRGTYGYTF. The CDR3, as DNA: TGTGCCAGCAGCAACAGGGGAACCTATGGCTACACCTTC.

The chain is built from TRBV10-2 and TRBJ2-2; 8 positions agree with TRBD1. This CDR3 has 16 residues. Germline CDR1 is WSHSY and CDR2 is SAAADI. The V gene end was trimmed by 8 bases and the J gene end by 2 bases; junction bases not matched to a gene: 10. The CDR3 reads CASWPRTGTNTGELFF. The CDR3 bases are TGCGCCAGCTGGCCGAGGACAGGGACAAACACCGGGGAGCTGTTTTTT.

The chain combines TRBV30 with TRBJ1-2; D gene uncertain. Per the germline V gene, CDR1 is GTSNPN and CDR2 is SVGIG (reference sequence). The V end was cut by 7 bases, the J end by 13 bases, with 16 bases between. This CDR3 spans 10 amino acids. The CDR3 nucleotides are TGTGCCTTCGACCTCCCTGGCCCCACCTTC. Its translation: CAFDLPGPTF.

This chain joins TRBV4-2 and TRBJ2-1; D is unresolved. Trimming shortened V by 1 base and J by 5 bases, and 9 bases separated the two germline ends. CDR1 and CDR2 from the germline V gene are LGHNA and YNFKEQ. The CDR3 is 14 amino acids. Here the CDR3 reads CASSQVWQHNEQFF. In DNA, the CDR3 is TGTGCCAGCAGCCAAGTTTGGCAGCACAATGAGCAGTTCTTC.

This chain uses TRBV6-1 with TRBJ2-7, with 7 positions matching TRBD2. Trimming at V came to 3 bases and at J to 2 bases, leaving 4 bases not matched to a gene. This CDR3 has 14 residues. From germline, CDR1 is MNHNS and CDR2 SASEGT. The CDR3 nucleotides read TGTGCCAGCAGTGACTCCGGGAGGACCTACGAGCAGTACTTC. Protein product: CASSDSGRTYEQYF.

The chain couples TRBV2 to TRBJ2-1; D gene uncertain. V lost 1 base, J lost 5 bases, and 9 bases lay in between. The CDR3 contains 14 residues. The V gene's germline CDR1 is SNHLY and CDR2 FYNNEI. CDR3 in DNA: TGTGCCAGCAGTGAAGTGGACCATGACAATGAGCAGTTCTTC. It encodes CASSEVDHDNEQFF. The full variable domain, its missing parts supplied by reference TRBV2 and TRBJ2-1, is EPEVTQTPSHQVTQMGQEVILRCVPISNHLYFYWYRQILGQKVEFLVSFYNNEISEKSEIFDDQFSVERPDGSNFTLKIRSTKLEDSAMYFCASSEVDHDNEQFFGPGTRLTVL.

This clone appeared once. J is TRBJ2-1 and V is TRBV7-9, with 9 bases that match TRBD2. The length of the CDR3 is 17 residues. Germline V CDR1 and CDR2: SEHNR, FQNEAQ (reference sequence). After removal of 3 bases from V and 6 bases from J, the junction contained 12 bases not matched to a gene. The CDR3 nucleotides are TGTGCCAGCAGCTTGGTTCCTAGCGGGAACCGTCGCAATGAGCAGTTCTTC. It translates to CASSLVPSGNRRNEQFF. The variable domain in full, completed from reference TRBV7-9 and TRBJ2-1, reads DTGVSQNPRHKITKRGQNVTFRCDPISEHNRLYWYRQTLGQGPEFLTYFQNEAQLEKSRLLSDRFSAERPKGSFSTLEIQRTEQGDSAMYLCASSLVPSGNRRNEQFFGPGTRLTVL.

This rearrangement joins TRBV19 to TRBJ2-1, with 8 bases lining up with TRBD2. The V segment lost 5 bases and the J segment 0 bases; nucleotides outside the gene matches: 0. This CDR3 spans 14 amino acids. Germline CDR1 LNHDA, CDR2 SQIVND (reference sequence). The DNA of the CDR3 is TGTGCCAGTAGTCTAGCGGGCTCCTACAATGAGCAGTTCTTC. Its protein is CASSLAGSYNEQFF. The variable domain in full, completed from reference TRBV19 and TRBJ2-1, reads DGGITQSPKYLFRKEGQNVTLSCEQNLNHDAMYWYRQDPGQGLRLIYYSQIVNDFQKGDIAEGYSVSREKKESFPLTVTSAQKNPTAFYLCASSLAGSYNEQFFGPGTRLTVL.

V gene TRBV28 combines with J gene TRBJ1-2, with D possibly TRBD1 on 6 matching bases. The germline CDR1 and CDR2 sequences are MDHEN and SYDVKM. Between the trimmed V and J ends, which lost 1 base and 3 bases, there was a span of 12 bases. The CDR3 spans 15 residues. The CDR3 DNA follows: TGTGCCAGCAGTTTATCTCAACAGGGTCACTATGGCTACACCTTC. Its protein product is CASSLSQQGHYGYTF.

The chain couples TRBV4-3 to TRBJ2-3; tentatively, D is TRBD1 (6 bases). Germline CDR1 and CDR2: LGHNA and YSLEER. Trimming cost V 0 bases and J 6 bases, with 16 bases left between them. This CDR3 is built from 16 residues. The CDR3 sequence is CASSQDLGTYTDTQYF. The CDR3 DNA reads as TGCGCCAGCAGCCAAGATTTGGGGACATATACGGATACGCAGTATTTT.

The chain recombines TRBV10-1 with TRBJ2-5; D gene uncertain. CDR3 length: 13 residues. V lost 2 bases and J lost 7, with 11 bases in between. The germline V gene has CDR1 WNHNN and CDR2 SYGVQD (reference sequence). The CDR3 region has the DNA TGCGCCAGCAGTGAGACGTGGACGGGGACCCAGTACTTC. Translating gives CASSETWTGTQYF.

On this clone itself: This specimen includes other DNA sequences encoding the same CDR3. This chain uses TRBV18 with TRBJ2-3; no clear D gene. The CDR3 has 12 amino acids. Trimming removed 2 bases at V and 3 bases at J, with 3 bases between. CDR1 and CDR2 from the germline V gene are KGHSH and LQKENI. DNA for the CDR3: TGTGCCAGCTCACCATCGACAGATACGCAGTATTTT. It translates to CASSPSTDTQYF.

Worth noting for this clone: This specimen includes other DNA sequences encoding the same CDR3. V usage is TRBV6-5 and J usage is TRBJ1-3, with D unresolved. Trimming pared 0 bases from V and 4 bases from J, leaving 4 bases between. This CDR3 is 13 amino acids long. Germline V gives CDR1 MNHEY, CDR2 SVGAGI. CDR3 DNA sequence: TGTGCCAGCAGTTACTCGTTCGGAAACACCATATATTTT. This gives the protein CASSYSFGNTIYF.

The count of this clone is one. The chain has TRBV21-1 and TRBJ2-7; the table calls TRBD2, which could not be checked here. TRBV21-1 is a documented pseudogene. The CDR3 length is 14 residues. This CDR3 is CALPVGTSGYEQYF. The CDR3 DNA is TGTGCCCTGCCCGTGGGGACTAGCGGATACGAGCAGTACTTC.

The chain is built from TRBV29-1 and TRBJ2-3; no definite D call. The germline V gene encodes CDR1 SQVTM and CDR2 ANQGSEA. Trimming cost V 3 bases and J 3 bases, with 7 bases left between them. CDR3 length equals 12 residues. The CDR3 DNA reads TGCAGCGTTGACGCTTTTACAGATACGCAGTATTTT. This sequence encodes CSVDAFTDTQYF.

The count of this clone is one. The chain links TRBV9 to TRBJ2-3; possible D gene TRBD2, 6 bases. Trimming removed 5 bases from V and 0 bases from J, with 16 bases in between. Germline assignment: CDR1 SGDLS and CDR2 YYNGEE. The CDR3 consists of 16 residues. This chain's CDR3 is CASRRASDASTDTQYF. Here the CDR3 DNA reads TGTGCCAGCAGGAGAGCTAGCGACGCTAGCACAGATACGCAGTATTTT.

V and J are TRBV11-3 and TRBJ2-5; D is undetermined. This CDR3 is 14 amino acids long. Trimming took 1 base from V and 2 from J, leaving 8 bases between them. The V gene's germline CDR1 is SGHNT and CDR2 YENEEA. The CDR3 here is CASSLGAPQETQYF. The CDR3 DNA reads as TGTGCCAGCAGCTTAGGTGCGCCACAAGAGACCCAGTACTTC.

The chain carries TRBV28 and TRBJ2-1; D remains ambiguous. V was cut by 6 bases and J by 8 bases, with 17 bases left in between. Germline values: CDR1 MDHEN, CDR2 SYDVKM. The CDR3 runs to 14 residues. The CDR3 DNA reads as TGTGCCAGCAGGAAACGACCCAGGTGGGATGAGCAGTTCTTC. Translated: CASRKRPRWDEQFF.

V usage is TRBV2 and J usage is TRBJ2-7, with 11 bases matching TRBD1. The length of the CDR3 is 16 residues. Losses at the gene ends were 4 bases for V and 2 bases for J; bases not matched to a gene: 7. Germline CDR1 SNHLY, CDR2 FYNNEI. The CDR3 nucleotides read TGTGCCAGCAGTGCCTCTCCGGGACAGGGGGCCTACGAGCAGTACTTC. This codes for CASSASPGQGAYEQYF.

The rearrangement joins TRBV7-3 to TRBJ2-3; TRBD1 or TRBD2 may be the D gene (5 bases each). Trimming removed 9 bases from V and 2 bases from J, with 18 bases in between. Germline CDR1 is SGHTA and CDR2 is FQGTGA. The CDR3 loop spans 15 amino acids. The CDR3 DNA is TGTGCCAGGACCCCATGGGACCACCACACAGATACGCAGTATTTT. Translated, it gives CARTPWDHHTDTQYF.

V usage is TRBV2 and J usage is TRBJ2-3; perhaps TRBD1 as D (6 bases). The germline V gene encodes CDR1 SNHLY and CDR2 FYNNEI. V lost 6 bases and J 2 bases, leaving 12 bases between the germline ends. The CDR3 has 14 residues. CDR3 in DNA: TGTGCCAGCAGACCAGGGGACCCCACAGATACGCAGTATTTT. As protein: CASRPGDPTDTQYF.

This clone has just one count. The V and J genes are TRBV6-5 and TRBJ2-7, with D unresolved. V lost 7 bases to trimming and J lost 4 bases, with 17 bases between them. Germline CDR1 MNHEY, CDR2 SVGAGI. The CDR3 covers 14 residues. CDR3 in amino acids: CASKPGPARYEQYF. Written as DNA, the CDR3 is TGTGCCAGCAAACCCGGGCCAGCGAGGTACGAGCAGTACTTC.

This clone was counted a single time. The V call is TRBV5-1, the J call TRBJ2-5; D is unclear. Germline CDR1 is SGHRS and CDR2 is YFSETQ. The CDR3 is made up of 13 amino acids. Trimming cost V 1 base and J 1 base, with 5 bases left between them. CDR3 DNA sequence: TGCGCCAGCAGCTTGTACAGCCAAGAGACCCAGTACTTC. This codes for CASSLYSQETQYF.

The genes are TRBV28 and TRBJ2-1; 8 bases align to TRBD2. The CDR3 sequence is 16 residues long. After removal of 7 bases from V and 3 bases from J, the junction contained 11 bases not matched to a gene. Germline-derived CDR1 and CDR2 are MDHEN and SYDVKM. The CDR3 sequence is CASKRSAGVVYNEQFF. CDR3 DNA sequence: TGTGCCAGCAAGAGGTCAGCGGGAGTGGTCTACAATGAGCAGTTCTTC.

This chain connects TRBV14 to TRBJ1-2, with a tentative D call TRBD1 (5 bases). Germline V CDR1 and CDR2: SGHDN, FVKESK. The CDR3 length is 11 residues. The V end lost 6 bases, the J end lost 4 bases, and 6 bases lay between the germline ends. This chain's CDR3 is CASRGTYGYTF. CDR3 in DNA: TGTGCCAGCAGGGGGACCTATGGCTACACCTTC.